This TCR beta chain was observed in a study of T cell responses to AZD1222 COVID-19 vaccine. The data were produced by immunoSEQ multiplex PCR, yet TCRdb's version contains in-frame clones alone and is incomplete. The sample consists of some 140,000 clones, around 93% of them appearing once. CDR3 length: 13 residues. The V gene lost 6 bases and the J gene lost 3 bases, with 12 bases spanning the gap. Germline-derived CDR1 and CDR2 are SGHVS and FNYEAQ. V usage is TRBV7-6 and J usage is TRBJ2-7, with D possibly being TRBD1 or TRBD2 (5 bases each). This receptor was identified in an adult in good health. The input for sequencing was peripheral blood, taken on day 0 of AZD1222 vaccination. DNA for the CDR3: TGTGCCAGCAGTTATGGGACCCGCTACGAGCAGTACTTC. This encodes CASSYGTRYEQYF.